This T cell receptor (beta chain) was sequenced in a study of blood T cell repertoires in COVID-19. Study details: T cells, B-cell-depleted T cells, or PBMCs provided the cDNA or gDNA that served as material.

The CDR3 consists of 16 residues. Trimming cost V 4 bases and J 6 bases, with 17 bases left between them. Germline lookup yields CDR1 SGDLS and CDR2 YYNGEE. Those enrolled, adults aged 18 to 89 years, came from about two dozen US areas. Two negative PCRs, clearance, or symptom resolution were required of recovered Cohort 3 donors. Original methodology: Amplification from reference gene primers served as the basis for estimated nucleated cell counts. This table comes from immunoSEQ multiplex PCR, and its TCRdb copy is limited to in-frame clones, with some not included. V and J calls and clone size are as listed in that table; D and trimming were resolved from the DNA. Seen here are a few hundred thousand clones, 75% to 90% observed once, and the top ten hold about 5%.

The sequenced sample consisted of PBMCs or T cells enriched from blood (not recorded which). This clonotype originated in a young man who had recovered from COVID-19. The chain has TRBV9 and TRBJ1-6; a weak D match, TRBD1 (5 bases). CDR3 coding DNA: TGTGCCAGCAGCCCCCAGCCGGGGGTTGGTAATTCACCCCTCCACTTT. It translates to CASSPQPGVGNSPLHF.